This paragraph reports one T cell receptor beta chain. Per the original data handling: From reference gene primer amplification, estimates of nucleated cell counts were derived. Clones were sequenced by immunoSEQ multiplex PCR, and TCRdb holds only the in-frame ones, with some missing. V and J calls and clone size are copied from that table; D and trimming were computed from the DNA. The repertoire holds around 62,000 clones, 85% seen once, with roughly 25% in the top ten. V was pared by 7 bases and J by 1 base, with 13 bases between. The CDR3 contains 14 residues. Germline V gene lookup returns CDR1 SNHLY and CDR2 FYNNEI. The data stem from a study of blood T cell repertoires in COVID-19. Study information: Collection of acute and convalescent COVID-19 samples took place in the United States, Italy and Spain. T cells, B-cell-depleted T cells, or PBMCs supplied cDNA or gDNA.

The genes are TRBV2 and TRBJ1-1, with D hard to call. This receptor was obtained from a man aged 50 or older with acute or convalescent COVID-19. Sequenced: peripheral blood. This chain's CDR3 is CASMYSRWNTEAFF. Written as DNA, the CDR3 is TGTGCCAGCATGTACAGTCGCTGGAACACTGAAGCTTTCTTT.